This T cell receptor beta chain is drawn from a study of cytomegalovirus exposure and HLA in healthy donors. Germline CDR1 reads SGHRS; CDR2 reads YFSETQ. The V end lost 0 bases, the J end lost 8 bases, and 11 bases lay between the germline ends. The CDR3 has 14 amino acids. The PCR contained 60 Vbeta and 13 Jbeta primers. Original processing methods: In a later analysis, 60 million to 90 million unique TCR beta chains included roughly 11 million shared by two or more donors. TCRdb's copy holds only in-frame clones and misses some; the assay was immunoSEQ multiplex PCR. Clone size and V and J calls were adopted from that table, with D and trimming inferred from the DNA. The sample includes 89,000 or so clones, 60% to 80% seen only once; the top ten take about 2.1%.

This sequence originates from a boy under 18 in good health and CMV-seronegative. Sequenced material: PBMCs. This rearrangement joins TRBV5-1 to TRBJ1-4; D perhaps matches TRBD1 (5 bases). The CDR3 region is CASSLAKRGEKLFF. CDR3 nucleotides: TGCGCCAGCAGCTTGGCCAAACGGGGGGAAAAACTGTTTTTT. Full variable domain (missing parts from reference TRBV5-1 and TRBJ1-4): KAGVTQTPRYLIKTRGQQVTLSCSPISGHRSVSWYQQTPGQGLQFLFEYFSETQRNKGNFPGRFSGRQFSNSRSEMNVSTLELGDSALYLCASSLAKRGEKLFFGSGTQLSVL.